Listed below are T cell receptor beta chains from one sample, sequenced in a study of vaccination and CD4 T cells after COVID-19. TCRdb called the PCR reads again in MiXCR, with one record for every CDR3 protein. This sample has 15,000 to 20,000 distinct CDR3 sequences, with 52% found just once. These receptors' targets are unknown. The source material was CD4+ T cells from blood, cultured in vitro, sampled about 7 months after SARS-CoV-2 vaccination. The origin of the receptors is a human donor who had recovered from COVID-19. Both conserved end residues are part of each CDR3. Fields, in order: V gene, J gene, D gene, clone size, CDR3 DNA, CDR3 protein. A D gene is named only where the DNA matches it firmly. Size values are once, few and many counts, or a class for expanded clones, and some rows have none.

>TRBV28|TRBJ2-5|.|.
TGTGCCAGCAGTTTAAGTCAGGGGGAGGTTGAGACCCAGTACTTC
CASSLSQGEVETQYF
>TRBV5-6|TRBJ2-5|.|.
TGTGCCAGCAGCTCCCTAGCGATACTGCAAGAGACCCAGTACTTC
CASSSLAILQETQYF
>TRBV15|TRBJ2-2|.|few
TGTGCCACCAGCAGAGGGAGAGGGGAGGCCGGGGAGCTGTTTTTT
CATSRGRGEAGELFF
>TRBV6-1|TRBJ2-7|TRBD1|once
TGTGCCAGCAGTACAGGGGGCGCGGCCGAGCAGTACTTC
CASSTGGAAEQYF
>TRBV7-3|TRBJ2-5|TRBD2|few
TGTGCCAGCAGCCCCGGGACTAGCGGGGGGCGGGGTGAGACCCAGTACTTC
CASSPGTSGGRGETQYF
>TRBV24-1|TRBJ2-5|.|medium-sized
TGTGCCACCAGTGATCCCGGACGGGGTCAAGAGACCCAGTACTTC
CATSDPGRGQETQYF
>TRBV15|TRBJ2-7|.|.
TGTGCCACCAGCAGAGCCACGATTAGATCCTACGAGCAGTACTTC
CATSRATIRSYEQYF
>TRBV20-1|TRBJ1-5|.|.
TGCAGTGCTACTGGCGGGGGCCAGGGAGGAGCTCAGCCCCAGCATTTT
CSATGGGQGGAQPQHF
>TRBV6-2/TRBV6-3|TRBJ2-5|TRBD2|few
TGTGCCAGCAGTTGGGGCCTGAGTAGCGGGGATCAAGAGACCCAGTACTTC
CASSWGLSSGDQETQYF
>TRBV7-2|TRBJ2-5|TRBD2|.
TGTGCCAGCAGCCCGGGACTAGCGGGAGACGGAGAGACCCAGTACTTC
CASSPGLAGDGETQYF
>TRBV7-2|TRBJ2-5|TRBD2|.
TGTGCCAGCAAGGTGCGGGGGGGCTTTGAGACCCAGTACTTC
CASKVRGGFETQYF
>TRBV7-9|TRBJ2-2|.|.
TGTGCCAGCAGCTCCCGACAGGAGACGGAGCTGTTTTTT
CASSSRQETELFF
>TRBV15|TRBJ1-2|.|.
TGTGCCACCAGCAGCAACAGGGAAGGTCACACCTTC
CATSSNREGHTF
>TRBV2|TRBJ1-2|.|few
TGTGCCAGCAGTGAGGATGTCCGGCGGATCTATGGCTACACCTTC
CASSEDVRRIYGYTF
>TRBV27|TRBJ2-1|.|.
TGTGCCAGCAGTTACTCGGACCGCTACAATGAGCAGTTCTTC
CASSYSDRYNEQFF
>TRBV28|TRBJ1-5|.|.
TGTGCCAGCAGTTTGGGGGGCCAAAATCAGCCCCAGCATTTT
CASSLGGQNQPQHF
>TRBV6-1|TRBJ1-5|TRBD1|few
TGTGCCAGTTGGGCAGGGGGCGAACAGCCCCAGCATTTT
CASWAGGEQPQHF
>TRBV20-1|TRBJ2-1|TRBD2|.
TGCAGTGCTATAGCGGGAGTGGGGGTCAATGAGCAGTTCTTC
CSAIAGVGVNEQFF
>TRBV15|TRBJ2-5|.|few
TGTGCCACCAGCAGAGATTTGGGAGACCAAGAGACCCAGTACTTC
CATSRDLGDQETQYF
>TRBV24-1|TRBJ1-2|.|.
TGTGCCACCAGTGATTCATCACTGAACTATGGCTACACCTTC
CATSDSSLNYGYTF
>TRBV7-8|TRBJ1-2|TRBD1|.
TGTGCCAGCAGCTTAGTGGGACAGGAGGACGCCTACACCTTC
CASSLVGQEDAYTF
>TRBV18|TRBJ2-5|.|.
TGTGCCAGCTCACCAACGGGACCCTCAGAGACCCAGTACTTC
CASSPTGPSETQYF
>TRBV5-4|TRBJ1-6|.|.
TGTGCCAGCAGCGGAGAGACAGGCCCCGAGGGTTCACCCCTCCACTTT
CASSGETGPEGSPLHF
>TRBV6-5|TRBJ2-5|.|.
TGTGCCAGCAGTTGGGGAGAGACCCAGTACTTC
CASSWGETQYF
>TRBV7-2|TRBJ2-7|.|medium-sized
TGTGCCAGCAGCTTATCTCCTGGCTACGAGCAGTACTTC
CASSLSPGYEQYF
>TRBV19|TRBJ2-5|.|.
TGTGCCAGTTCCAGACAGCGCCAAGAGACCCAGTACTTC
CASSRQRQETQYF
>TRBV15|TRBJ1-5|.|.
TGTGCCACCAGCAGGATCGCTCCGGGGGGCAATCAGCCCCAGCATTTT
CATSRIAPGGNQPQHF
>TRBV7-9|TRBJ2-5|.|.
TGTGCCAGCAGCCTTGCGGCGGAAGAGACCCAGTACTTC
CASSLAAEETQYF
>TRBV7-9|TRBJ1-2|.|.
TGTGCCAGCAGCGATAGGACTAACTATGGCTACACCTTC
CASSDRTNYGYTF
>TRBV2|TRBJ2-7|TRBD2|.
TGTGCCAGCGGGACTAGCGGGATGGGCGAGCAGTACTTC
CASGTSGMGEQYF
>TRBV6-1|TRBJ2-3|TRBD1|.
TGTGCCAGCAGTCGCCTTTATACGGGACAGGCATCGGATACGCAGTATTTT
CASSRLYTGQASDTQYF
>TRBV25-1|TRBJ2-1|.|.
TGTGCCAGCAGTGAAACAGGGTTGTACAATGAGCAGTTCTTC
CASSETGLYNEQFF